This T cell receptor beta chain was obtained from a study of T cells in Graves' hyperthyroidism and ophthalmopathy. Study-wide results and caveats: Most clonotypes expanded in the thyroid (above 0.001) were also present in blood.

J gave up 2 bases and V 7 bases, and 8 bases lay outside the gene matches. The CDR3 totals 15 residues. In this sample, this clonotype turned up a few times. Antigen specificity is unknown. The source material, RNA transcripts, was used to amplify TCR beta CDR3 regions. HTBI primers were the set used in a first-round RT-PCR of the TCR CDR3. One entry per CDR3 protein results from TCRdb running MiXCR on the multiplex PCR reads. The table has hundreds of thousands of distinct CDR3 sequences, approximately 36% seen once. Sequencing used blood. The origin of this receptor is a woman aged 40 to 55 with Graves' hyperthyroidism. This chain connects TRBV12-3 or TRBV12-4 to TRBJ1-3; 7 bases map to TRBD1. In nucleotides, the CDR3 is TGTGCCAGCAAGCTAATCGACAGGGCTGGAAACACCATATATTTT. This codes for CASKLIDRAGNTIYF.